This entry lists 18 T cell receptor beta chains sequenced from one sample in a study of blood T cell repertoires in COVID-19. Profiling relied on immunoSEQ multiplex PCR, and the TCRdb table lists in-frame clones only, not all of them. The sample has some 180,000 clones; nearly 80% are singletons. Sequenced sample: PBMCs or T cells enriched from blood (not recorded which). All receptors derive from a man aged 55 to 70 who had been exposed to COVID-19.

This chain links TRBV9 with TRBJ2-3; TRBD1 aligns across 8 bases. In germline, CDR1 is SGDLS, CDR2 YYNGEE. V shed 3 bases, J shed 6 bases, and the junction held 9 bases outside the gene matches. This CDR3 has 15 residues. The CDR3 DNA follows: TGTGCCAGCAGCGAGACAGGGGTTGGGAGGGATACGCAGTATTTT. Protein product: CASSETGVGRDTQYF.

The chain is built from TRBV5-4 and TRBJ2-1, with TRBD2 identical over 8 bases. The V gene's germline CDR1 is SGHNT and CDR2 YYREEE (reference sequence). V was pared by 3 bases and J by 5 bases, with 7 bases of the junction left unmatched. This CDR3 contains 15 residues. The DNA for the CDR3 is TGTGCCAGCAGCTCCCGGGGTAGCGGGAACAATGAGCAGTTCTTC. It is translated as CASSSRGSGNNEQFF.

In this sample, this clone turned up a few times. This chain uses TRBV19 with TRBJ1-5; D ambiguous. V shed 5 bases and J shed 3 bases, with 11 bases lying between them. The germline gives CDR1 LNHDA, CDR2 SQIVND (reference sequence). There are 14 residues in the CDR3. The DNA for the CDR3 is TGTGCCAGTAGTTCCGGCGGGCTCAATCAGCCCCAGCATTTT. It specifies CASSSGGLNQPQHF.

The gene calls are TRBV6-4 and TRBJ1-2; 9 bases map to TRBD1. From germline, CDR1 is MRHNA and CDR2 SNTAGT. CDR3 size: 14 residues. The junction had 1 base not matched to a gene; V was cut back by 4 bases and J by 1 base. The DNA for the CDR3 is TGTGCCAGCAGTGTGGGACAGGGTAACTATGGCTACACCTTC. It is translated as CASSVGQGNYGYTF.

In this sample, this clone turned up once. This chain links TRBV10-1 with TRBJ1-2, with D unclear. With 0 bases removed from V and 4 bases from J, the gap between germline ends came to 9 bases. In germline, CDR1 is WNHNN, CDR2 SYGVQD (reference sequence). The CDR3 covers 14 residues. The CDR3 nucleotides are TGCGCCAGCAGTGAGTCGGGCAGCCTCTATGGCTACACCTTC. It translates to CASSESGSLYGYTF.

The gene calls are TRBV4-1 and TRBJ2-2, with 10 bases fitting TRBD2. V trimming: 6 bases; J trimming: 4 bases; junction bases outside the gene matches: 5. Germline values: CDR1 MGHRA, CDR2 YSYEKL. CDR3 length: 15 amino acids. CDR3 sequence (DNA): TGCGCCAGCAGGCACAGCGGGAGGGCCACCGGGGAGCTGTTTTTT. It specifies CASRHSGRATGELFF.

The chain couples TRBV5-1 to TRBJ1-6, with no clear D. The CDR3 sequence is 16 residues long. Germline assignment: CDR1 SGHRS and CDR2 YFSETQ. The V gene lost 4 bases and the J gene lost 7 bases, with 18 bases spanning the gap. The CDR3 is CASSEEGSLNNSPLHF. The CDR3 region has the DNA TGCGCCAGCAGCGAAGAAGGGAGTCTGAACAATTCACCCCTCCACTTT.

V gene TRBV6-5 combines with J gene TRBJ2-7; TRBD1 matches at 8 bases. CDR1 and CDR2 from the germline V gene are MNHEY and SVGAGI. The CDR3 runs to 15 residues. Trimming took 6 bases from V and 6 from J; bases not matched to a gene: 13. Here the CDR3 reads CASSPLSGQGREQYF. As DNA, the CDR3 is TGTGCCAGCAGCCCCCTATCCGGACAGGGCCGCGAGCAGTACTTC.

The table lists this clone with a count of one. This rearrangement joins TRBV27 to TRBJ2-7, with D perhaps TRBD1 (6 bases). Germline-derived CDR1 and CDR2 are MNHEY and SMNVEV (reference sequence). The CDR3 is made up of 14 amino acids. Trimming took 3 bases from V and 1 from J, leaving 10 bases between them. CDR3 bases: TGTGCCAGCAGTTTCCGGACAGCTTCCTACGAGCAGTACTTC. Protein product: CASSFRTASYEQYF.

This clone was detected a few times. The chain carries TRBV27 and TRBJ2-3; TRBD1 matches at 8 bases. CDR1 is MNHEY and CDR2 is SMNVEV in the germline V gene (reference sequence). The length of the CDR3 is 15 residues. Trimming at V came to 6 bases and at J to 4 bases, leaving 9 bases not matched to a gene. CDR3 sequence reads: CASSWTGSRADTQYF. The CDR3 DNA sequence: TGTGCCAGCAGCTGGACAGGGTCGAGGGCAGATACGCAGTATTTT.

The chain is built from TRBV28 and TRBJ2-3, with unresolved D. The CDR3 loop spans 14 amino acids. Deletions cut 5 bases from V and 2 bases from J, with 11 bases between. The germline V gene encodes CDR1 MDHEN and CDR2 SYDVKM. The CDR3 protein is CASSPQDNTDTQYF. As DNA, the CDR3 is TGTGCCAGCAGTCCTCAGGATAACACAGATACGCAGTATTTT.

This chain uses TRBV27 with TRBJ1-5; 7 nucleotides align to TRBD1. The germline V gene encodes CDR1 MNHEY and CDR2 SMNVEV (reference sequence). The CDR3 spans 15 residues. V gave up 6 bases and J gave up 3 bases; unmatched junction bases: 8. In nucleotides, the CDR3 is TGTGCCAGCAGCCAGACAGGGCGCAACAATCAGCCCCAGCATTTT. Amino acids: CASSQTGRNNQPQHF.

Here the CDR3 reads CASCSGFGANVLTF. For the CDR3, the DNA is TGTGCCAGTTGCTCAGGGTTCGGGGCCAACGTCCTGACTTTC. V is TRBV19 and J is TRBJ2-6, with D tentatively TRBD1 (5 bases). This CDR3 has 14 amino acids. Germline CDR1 LNHDA, CDR2 SQIVND (reference sequence). V dropped 8 bases and J dropped 4 bases, with 12 bases sitting between them.

CDR3 bases: TGTGCCAGCAGTTTCGGGGGGCCCGAGCAGTACTTC. This sequence encodes CASSFGGPEQYF. The chain has TRBV12-3 or TRBV12-4 and TRBJ2-7; possibly TRBD2 for D (7 bases). Trimming took off 3 bases at V and 6 bases at J, with 9 bases between the two ends. The CDR3 totals 12 residues.

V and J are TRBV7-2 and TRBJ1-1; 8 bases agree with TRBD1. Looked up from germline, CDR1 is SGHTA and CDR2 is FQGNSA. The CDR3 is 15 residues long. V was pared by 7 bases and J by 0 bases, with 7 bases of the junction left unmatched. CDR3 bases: TGTGCCAGCACCCTCCGACAGGGGATGAACACTGAAGCTTTCTTT. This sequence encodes CASTLRQGMNTEAFF. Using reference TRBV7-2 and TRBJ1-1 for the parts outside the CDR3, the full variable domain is GAGVSQSPSNKVTEKGKDVELRCDPISGHTALYWYRQSLGQGLEFLIYFQGNSAPDKSGLPSDRFSAERTGGSVSTLTIQRTQQEDSAVYLCASTLRQGMNTEAFFGQGTRLTVV.

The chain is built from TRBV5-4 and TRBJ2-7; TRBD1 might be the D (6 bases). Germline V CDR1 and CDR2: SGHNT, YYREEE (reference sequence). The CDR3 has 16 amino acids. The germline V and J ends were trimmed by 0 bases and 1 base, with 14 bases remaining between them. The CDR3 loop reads CASSLGRQAFSYEQYF. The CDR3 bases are TGTGCCAGCAGCTTGGGCCGACAGGCCTTTTCCTACGAGCAGTACTTC.

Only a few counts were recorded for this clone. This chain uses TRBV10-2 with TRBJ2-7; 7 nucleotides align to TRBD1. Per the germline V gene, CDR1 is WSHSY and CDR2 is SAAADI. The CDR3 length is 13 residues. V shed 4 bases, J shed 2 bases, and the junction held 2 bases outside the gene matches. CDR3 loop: CASSAGQTYEQYF. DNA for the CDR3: TGCGCCAGCAGTGCGGGACAGACCTACGAGCAGTACTTC.

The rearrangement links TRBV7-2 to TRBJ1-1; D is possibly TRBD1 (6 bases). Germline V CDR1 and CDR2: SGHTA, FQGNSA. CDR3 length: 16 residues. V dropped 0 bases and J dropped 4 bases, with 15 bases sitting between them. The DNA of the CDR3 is TGTGCCAGCAGCTTAGCGCTGACAAGGGGGTCCACTGAAGCTTTCTTT. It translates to CASSLALTRGSTEAFF.